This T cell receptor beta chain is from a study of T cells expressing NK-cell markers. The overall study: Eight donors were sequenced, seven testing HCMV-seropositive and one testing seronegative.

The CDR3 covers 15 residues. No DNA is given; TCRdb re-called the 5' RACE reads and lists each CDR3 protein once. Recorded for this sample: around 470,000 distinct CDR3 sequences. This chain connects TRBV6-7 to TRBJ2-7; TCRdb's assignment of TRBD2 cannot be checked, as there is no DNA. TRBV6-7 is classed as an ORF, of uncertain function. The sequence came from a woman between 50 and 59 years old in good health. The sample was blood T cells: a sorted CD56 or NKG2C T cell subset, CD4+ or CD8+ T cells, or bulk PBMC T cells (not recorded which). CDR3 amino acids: CASSESGSELYEQYF.